The sequence of this TCR beta chain was determined in a study of CDR3 diversity in severe acne. TCRdb ran MiXCR on the PCR reads and lists one entry per CDR3 protein. This table holds under 100,000 distinct CDR3 sequences, about 50% found once. Sequenced sample: blood. The sequence came from a male donor in good health, serving as a control.

CDR3 sequence reads: CASSIAGADGTQYF. For the CDR3, the DNA is TGTGCCAGTAGTATAGCGGGAGCAGACGGTACGCAGTATTTT. The V and J genes are TRBV19 and TRBJ2-3, with D possibly being TRBD2 (6 bases). This CDR3 has 14 residues. Per germline, CDR1 LNHDA and CDR2 SQIVND (reference sequence). The V gene lost 1 base and the J gene lost 8 bases, with 13 bases spanning the gap.